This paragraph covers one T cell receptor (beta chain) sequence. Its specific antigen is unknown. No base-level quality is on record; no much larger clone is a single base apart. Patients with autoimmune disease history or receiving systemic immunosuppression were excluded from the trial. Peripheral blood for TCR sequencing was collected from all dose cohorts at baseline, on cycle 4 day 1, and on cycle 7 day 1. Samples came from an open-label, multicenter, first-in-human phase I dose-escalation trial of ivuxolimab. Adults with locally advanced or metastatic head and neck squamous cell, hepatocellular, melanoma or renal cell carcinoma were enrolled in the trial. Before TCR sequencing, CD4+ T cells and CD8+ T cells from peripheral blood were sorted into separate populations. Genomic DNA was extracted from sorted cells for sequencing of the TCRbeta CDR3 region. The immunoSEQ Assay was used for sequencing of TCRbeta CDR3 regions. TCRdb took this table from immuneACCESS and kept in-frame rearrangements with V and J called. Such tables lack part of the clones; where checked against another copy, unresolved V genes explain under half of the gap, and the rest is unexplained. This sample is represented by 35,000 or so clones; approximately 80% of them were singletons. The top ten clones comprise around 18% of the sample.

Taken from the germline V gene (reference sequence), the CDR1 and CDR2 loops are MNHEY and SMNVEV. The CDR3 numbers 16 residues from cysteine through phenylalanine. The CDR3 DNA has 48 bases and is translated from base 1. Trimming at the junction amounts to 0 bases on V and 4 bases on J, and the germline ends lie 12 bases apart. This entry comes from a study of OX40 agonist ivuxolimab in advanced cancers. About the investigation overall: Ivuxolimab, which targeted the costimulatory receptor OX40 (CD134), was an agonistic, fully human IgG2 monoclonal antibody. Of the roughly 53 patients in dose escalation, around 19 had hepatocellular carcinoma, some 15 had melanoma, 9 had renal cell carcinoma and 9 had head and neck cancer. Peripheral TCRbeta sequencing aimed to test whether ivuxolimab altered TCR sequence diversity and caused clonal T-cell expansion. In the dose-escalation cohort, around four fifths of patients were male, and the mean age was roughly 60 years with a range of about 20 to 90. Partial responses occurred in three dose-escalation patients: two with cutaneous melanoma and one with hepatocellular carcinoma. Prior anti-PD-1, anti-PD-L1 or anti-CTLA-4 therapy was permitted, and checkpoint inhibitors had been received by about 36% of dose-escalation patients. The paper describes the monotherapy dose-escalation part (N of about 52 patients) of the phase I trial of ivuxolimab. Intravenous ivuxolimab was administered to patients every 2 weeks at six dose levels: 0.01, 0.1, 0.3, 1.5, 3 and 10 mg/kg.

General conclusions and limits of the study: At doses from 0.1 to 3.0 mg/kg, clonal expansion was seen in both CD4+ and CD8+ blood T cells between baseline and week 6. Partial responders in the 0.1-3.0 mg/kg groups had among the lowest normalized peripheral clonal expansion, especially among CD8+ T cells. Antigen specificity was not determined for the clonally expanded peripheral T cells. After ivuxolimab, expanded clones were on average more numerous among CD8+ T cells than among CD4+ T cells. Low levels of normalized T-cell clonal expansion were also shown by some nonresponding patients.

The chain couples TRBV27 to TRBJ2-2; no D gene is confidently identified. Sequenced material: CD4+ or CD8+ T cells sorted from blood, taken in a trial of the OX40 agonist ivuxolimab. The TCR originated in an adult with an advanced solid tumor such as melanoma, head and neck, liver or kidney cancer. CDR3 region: CASSLSPGRPTGELFF. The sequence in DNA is TGTGCCAGCAGTTTATCGCCCGGGCGGCCCACCGGGGAGCTGTTTTTT.